This TCR beta chain was captured by sequencing in a study of tumor-infiltrating lymphocytes in primary liver carcinoma. The study, taken as a whole, reports: A significantly higher top-250-clone fraction was found in tumors than in blood (p = 0.039).

Researchers generated TCR beta cDNA from roughly 520 ng of total RNA, relying on a constant-region primer. Three nested multiplex PCR rounds, a slightly modified ARM-PCR method, built the TCR beta libraries. PCR rounds one and two used TRBV1-TRBV30 forward primers with a C-beta reverse primer for around 11 cycles each. TCRdb re-called the multiplex PCR reads through MiXCR, storing one row per CDR3 protein. The sample has around 25,000 distinct CDR3 sequences, approximately 80% seen once. The sample holds one count of this clonotype. Its specificity is unknown. One end of the junction varies from germline; a read error may be responsible. The CDR3 loop spans 15 amino acids. Scientists recovered RNA and DNA together from about 20-30 mg of unsorted bulk tissue.

Sequencing input: liver tumor tissue from sampling region 5. The subset is: tumor region T5, tumor centre. This TCR was recovered from a woman between 25 and 40 years old with primary liver carcinoma and hepatitis B virus infection. V usage is TRBV12-3 or TRBV12-4 and J usage is TRBJ1-1, with a tentative D call TRBD1 (5 bases). CDR3 protein: CTSSFAGGRDTEAFF. CDR3 nucleotide sequence: TGTACCAGCAGTTTCGCGGGGGGTAGGGACACTGAAGCTTTCTTT.